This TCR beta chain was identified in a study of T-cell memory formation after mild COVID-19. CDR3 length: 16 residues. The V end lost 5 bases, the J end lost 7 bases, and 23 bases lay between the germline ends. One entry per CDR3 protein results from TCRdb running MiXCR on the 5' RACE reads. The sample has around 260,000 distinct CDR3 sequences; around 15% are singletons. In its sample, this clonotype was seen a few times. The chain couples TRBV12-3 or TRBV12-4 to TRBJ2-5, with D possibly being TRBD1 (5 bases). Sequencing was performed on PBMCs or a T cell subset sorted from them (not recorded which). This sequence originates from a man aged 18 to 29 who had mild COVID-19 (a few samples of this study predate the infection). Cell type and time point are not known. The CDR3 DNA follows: TGTGCCAGCAGTCGAACTGACAGTACCCCCCATCCGACCCAGTACTTC. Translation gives CASSRTDSTPHPTQYF.